One sample yielded the 26 T cell receptor beta chains listed below, sequenced in a study of blood T cells in healthy people across ages. A J-beta primer mix and a sample-barcoded 5' primer were used in a second PCR of about 7 to 12 cycles. TCRdb used MiXCR to reprocess the 5' RACE reads, holding one entry per CDR3 protein. This sample has more than 650,000 distinct CDR3 sequences, with less than 70% found just once. The sequenced sample was blood. The receptors come from a man aged 80 or over in good health.

This clonotype came up a few times. V gene TRBV6-2 or TRBV6-3 combines with J gene TRBJ2-7, with 10 bases fitting TRBD2. The CDR3 length is 14 residues. The germline CDR1 and CDR2 sequences are MNHEY and SVGEGT. The junction had 3 bases not matched to a gene; V was cut back by 5 bases and J by 2 bases. CDR3 region: CASSRAGGPYEQYF. Written as DNA, the CDR3 is TGTGCCAGCAGTCGAGCGGGAGGGCCCTACGAGCAGTACTTC.

The chain couples TRBV18 to TRBJ2-7; no clear D gene. The germline CDR1 and CDR2 sequences are KGHSH and LQKENI. Trimming cost V 3 bases and J 0 bases, with 12 bases left between them. The CDR3 contains 15 residues. The CDR3 protein is CASSPRSGPSYEQYF. The CDR3 coding sequence is TGTGCCAGCTCACCGAGGTCCGGGCCCTCCTACGAGCAGTACTTC.

This chain joins TRBV27 and TRBJ2-3; 8 bases line up with TRBD1. V dropped 4 bases and J dropped 0; count of bases not matched to a gene: 6. The germline gives CDR1 MNHEY, CDR2 SMNVEV (reference sequence). This CDR3 region has 16 residues. The CDR3 coding sequence is TGTGCCAGCAGTTCACGGACAGGGAAGAGCACAGATACGCAGTATTTT. Translation: CASSSRTGKSTDTQYF.

The V and J genes are TRBV5-1 and TRBJ1-1; unclear D gene. Looked up from germline, CDR1 is SGHRS and CDR2 is YFSETQ. V was clipped by 4 bases and J by 1 base, with 11 bases between them. CDR3 length: 14 amino acids. The CDR3 protein is CASSLVMGNTEAFF. DNA of the CDR3: TGCGCCAGCAGCCTGGTAATGGGGAACACTGAAGCTTTCTTT.

The genes are TRBV29-1 and TRBJ2-1, with 8 bases identical to TRBD2. Germline CDR1 SQVTM, CDR2 ANQGSEA. V was clipped by 6 bases and J by 6 bases; unmatched bases: 1. The CDR3 has 11 amino acids. The DNA for the CDR3 is TGCAGCGTCGGGACTAGCAATGAGCAGTTCTTC. Translating it yields CSVGTSNEQFF.

The CDR3 is CSVAGAPEQFF. As DNA, the CDR3 is TGCAGCGTGGCAGGGGCCCCCGAGCAGTTCTTC. The rearrangement links TRBV29-1 to TRBJ2-1; D possibly corresponds to TRBD1 (6 bases). Germline V gene data show CDR1 as SQVTM and CDR2 as ANQGSEA. Trimming shortened V by 6 bases and J by 10 bases, and 13 bases separated the two germline ends. The CDR3 spans 11 residues.

The J gene is TRBJ2-2, the V gene TRBV2, with a possible D match to TRBD1 (5 bases). The V end lost 5 bases, the J end lost 5 bases, and 9 bases lay between the germline ends. CDR3 length equals 13 residues. Germline assignment: CDR1 SNHLY and CDR2 FYNNEI. CDR3 DNA: TGTGCCAGCAGTACAGGATCTACCGGGGAGCTGTTTTTT. The encoded protein is CASSTGSTGELFF.

In its sample, this clonotype was seen a few times. This sequence joins TRBV2 and TRBJ2-6, with TRBD1 matching 9 bases. This CDR3 has 17 residues. V gave up 6 bases and J gave up 0 bases; unmatched junction bases: 6. In germline, CDR1 is SNHLY, CDR2 FYNNEI. CDR3 bases: TGTGCCAGCAGCCGGGACAGGGACCGCTCTGGGGCCAACGTCCTGACTTTC. Translating it yields CASSRDRDRSGANVLTF. Together with reference TRBV2 and TRBJ2-6, the CDR3 gives the full variable domain: EPEVTQTPSHQVTQMGQEVILRCVPISNHLYFYWYRQILGQKVEFLVSFYNNEISEKSEIFDDQFSVERPDGSNFTLKIRSTKLEDSAMYFCASSRDRDRSGANVLTFGAGSRLTVL.

This chain connects TRBV10-3 to TRBJ2-3; 7 bases align to TRBD2. With 0 bases clipped from V and 14 bases from J, the junction kept 17 bases outside the gene matches. The length of the CDR3 is 16 residues. Germline V lookup: CDR1 ENHRY, CDR2 SYGVKD. DNA for the CDR3: TGTGCCATCAGTGAGTCGGGGAGGGGAGAGTCCAGATACGCGTATTTT. Amino acids: CAISESGRGESRYAYF.

This clonotype was detected only a few times. The V gene is TRBV7-2, the J gene TRBJ2-7, with TRBD1 identical over 8 bases. CDR1 is SGHTA and CDR2 is FQGNSA in the germline V gene. There are 15 residues in the CDR3. The V gene end was trimmed by 5 bases and the J gene end by 3 bases; junction bases not matched to a gene: 9. In DNA, the CDR3 is TGTGCCAGCAGCCTGTCCGGACAGGGATACTACGAGCAGTACTTC. It yields the protein CASSLSGQGYYEQYF.

The chain joins TRBV20-1 to TRBJ2-7, with TRBD2 identical over 9 bases. The germline V gene encodes CDR1 DFQATT and CDR2 SNEGSKA (reference sequence). This CDR3 contains 13 residues. V trimming: 6 bases; J trimming: 6 bases; junction bases outside the gene matches: 9. CDR3 sequence reads: CSAPSGIGVEQYF. The CDR3 DNA sequence: TGCAGTGCACCTAGCGGGATTGGGGTCGAGCAGTACTTC.

V usage is TRBV6-6 and J usage is TRBJ1-5; D is ambiguous. Trimming cost V 1 base and J 0 bases, with 4 bases left between them. CDR3 size: 14 residues. Germline V gene sequence: CDR1 MNHNY, CDR2 SVGAGI (reference sequence). CDR3 DNA: TGTGCCAGCAGTTACTTGGGTAGCAATCAGCCCCAGCATTTT. Amino acid sequence: CASSYLGSNQPQHF.

The chain combines TRBV6-6 with TRBJ2-4; the D gene could be TRBD1 or TRBD2 (5 bases each). The J call could be wrong; TRBJ2-7 is a better fit for the DNA end. The CDR3 sequence is 15 residues long. CDR1 and CDR2 from the germline V gene are MNHNY and SVGAGI (reference sequence). CDR3 region: CASSKSGTVPYEQYF. CDR3 nucleotide sequence: TGTGCCAGCAGTAAATCCGGGACGGTCCCCTACGAGCAGTACTTC.

This clonotype appeared a few times. This rearrangement joins TRBV10-1 to TRBJ2-1; unclear D gene. Germline V gene data show CDR1 as WNHNN and CDR2 as SYGVQD (reference sequence). The CDR3 runs 14 residues. With 1 base removed from V and 5 bases from J, the gap between germline ends came to 9 bases. CDR3 sequence (DNA): TGCGCCAGCAGTGAGTTCGGACCTGACAATGAGCAGTTCTTC. Amino acids: CASSEFGPDNEQFF.

This rearrangement joins TRBV29-1 to TRBJ2-2, with TRBD1 matching over 7 bases. In germline, CDR1 is SQVTM, CDR2 ANQGSEA. V trimming: 2 bases; J trimming: 5 bases; junction bases outside the gene matches: 2. The CDR3 contains 13 residues. The CDR3 nucleotides are TGCAGCGTTGAAAACAGGGGAACCGGGGAGCTGTTTTTT. This codes for CSVENRGTGELFF.

The chain joins TRBV5-1 to TRBJ2-5, with 7 nucleotides matching TRBD1. V shed 0 bases, J shed 4 bases, and the junction held 6 bases outside the gene matches. Germline values: CDR1 SGHRS, CDR2 YFSETQ. The CDR3 covers 15 residues. CDR3 sequence reads: CASSLAPGQVETQYF. In DNA form, the CDR3 reads TGCGCCAGCAGCTTGGCCCCTGGACAGGTAGAGACCCAGTACTTC.

The genes are TRBV15 and TRBJ1-1; TRBD1 agrees at 7 bases. Germline V gene data show CDR1 as LNHNV and CDR2 as YYDKDF (reference sequence). V shed 3 bases and J 6 bases; nucleotides not matched to a gene: 7. The CDR3 length is 14 residues. Here the CDR3 DNA reads TGTGCCACCAGCAGGAGCACAGGGGCCCCTGAAGCTTTCTTT. Translating it yields CATSRSTGAPEAFF.

This clonotype was recorded many times. This chain connects TRBV7-9 to TRBJ1-2; D not certain. The V gene lost 3 bases and the J gene lost 2 bases, with 10 bases spanning the gap. CDR1 and CDR2 (germline): SEHNR, FQNEAQ (reference sequence). There are 14 residues in the CDR3. CDR3: CASSFPVANYGYTF. CDR3 DNA: TGTGCCAGCAGCTTCCCTGTGGCAAACTATGGCTACACCTTC.

This clonotype was detected a few times. The rearrangement links TRBV6-4 to TRBJ1-2; the D gene is possibly TRBD1 (5 bases). Trimming stripped 2 bases from V and 7 bases from J, with 11 bases between. From germline, CDR1 is MRHNA and CDR2 SNTAGT. The CDR3 runs to 13 residues. CDR3: CASSDIRGGGYTF. CDR3 in DNA: TGTGCCAGCAGTGACATCCGGGGCGGTGGCTACACCTTC.

V is TRBV24-1 and J is TRBJ2-1, with 11 bases matching TRBD2. TRBJ2-7 matches the DNA end more closely, so the J call is doubtful. The germline V gene encodes CDR1 KGHDR and CDR2 SFDVKD. This CDR3 region has 14 residues. CDR3 DNA sequence: TGTGCCACCGGGGGGACTAGCGGCTACAATGAGCAGTACTTC. Translated, it gives CATGGTSGYNEQYF.

The V and J genes are TRBV4-1 and TRBJ2-7; TRBD2 matches 10 bases. V shed 0 bases and J 2 bases; nucleotides not matched to a gene: 7. This CDR3 has 17 residues. Germline-derived CDR1 and CDR2 are MGHRA and YSYEKL. Here the CDR3 reads CASSQDPGLADAYEQYF. The CDR3 nucleotides read TGCGCCAGCAGCCAAGATCCCGGACTAGCGGATGCCTACGAGCAGTACTTC.

The chain couples TRBV20-1 to TRBJ2-7; TRBD1 matches at 11 bases. The CDR3 loop spans 15 amino acids. Looked up from germline, CDR1 is DFQATT and CDR2 is SNEGSKA (reference sequence). The junction had 8 bases not matched to a gene; V was cut back by 0 bases and J by 7 bases. CDR3 nucleotide sequence: TGCAGTGCTAGAGATATCGGACAGGGGGCCACAGAGCAGTACTTC. Residues: CSARDIGQGATEQYF.

CDR3 DNA sequence: TGTGCCAGCAGTGAGTGGGCGGGGGGCGATGAGCAGTTCTTC. Translated: CASSEWAGGDEQFF. The chain links TRBV25-1 to TRBJ2-1, with TRBD2 matching over 8 bases. The CDR3 has 14 residues. V lost 3 bases to trimming and J lost 8 bases; unmatched junction nucleotides: 6. Germline CDR1 is MGHDK and CDR2 is SYGVNS.

The rearrangement links TRBV20-1 to TRBJ1-2, with D unresolved. V lost 3 bases to trimming and J lost 6 bases, with 14 bases between them. CDR1 is DFQATT, CDR2 SNEGSKA, per germline (reference sequence). The CDR3 contains 13 residues. CDR3 coding DNA: TGCAGTGCTAGCCGGACGGGGAGGGATGGCTACACCTTC. As protein: CSASRTGRDGYTF.

The chain is built from TRBV20-1 and TRBJ1-2, with 7 bases identical to TRBD1. Germline loops: CDR1 DFQATT, CDR2 SNEGSKA (reference sequence). The CDR3 contains 13 residues. Losses at the gene ends were 6 bases for V and 3 bases for J; bases not matched to a gene: 7. The CDR3 sequence: CSARTGGDYGYTF. CDR3 sequence (DNA): TGCAGTGCCAGGACAGGAGGGGACTATGGCTACACCTTC.

This clonotype was picked up one time. The genes are TRBV12-3 or TRBV12-4 and TRBJ2-7, with unresolved D. V shed 5 bases and J shed 0 bases, with 14 bases lying between them. CDR3 size: 15 residues. Written as DNA, the CDR3 is TGTGCCAGCAGTCGCTGGACGGTAGGCTCCTACGAGCAGTACTTC. It specifies CASSRWTVGSYEQYF.